The T cell receptor beta chain under discussion was sequenced for a study of blood T cell repertoires in COVID-19. Study in general: COVID-19 samples from acute and convalescent phases originated in the United States, Italy and Spain.

V was cut by 6 bases and J by 3 bases, with 14 bases left in between. This CDR3 has 14 residues. The germline gives CDR1 SGHTA, CDR2 FQGNSA. Libraries were prepared by immunoSEQ multiplex PCR; TCRdb keeps only in-frame clonotypes and omits some of them. In the table there are approximately 160,000 clones, about 86% of which are singletons. The chain uses TRBV7-2 and TRBJ1-1, with D possibly TRBD1 on 5 matching bases. Specimen: peripheral blood. The clonotype originates from a man aged 50-60 years with active or convalescent COVID-19. The CDR3 here is CASSRQGGYTEAFF. CDR3 nucleotides: TGTGCCAGCAGTCGGCAGGGTGGTTACACTGAAGCTTTCTTT.